Following are 8 T cell receptor beta chains from one sample sequenced in a study of blood T cell repertoires in COVID-19. Data came from immunoSEQ multiplex PCR; TCRdb stores just in-frame clones and leaves some out. The sample yields 250,000 to 300,000 clones, 85% to 90% seen once. The source material was peripheral blood. All receptors derive from a woman aged 25 to 39 with COVID-19, enrolled during active disease.

V usage is TRBV28 and J usage is TRBJ1-5, with D perhaps matching TRBD1 (6 bases). With 2 bases removed from V and 1 base from J, the gap between germline ends came to 12 bases. Per the germline V gene, CDR1 is MDHEN and CDR2 is SYDVKM. The CDR3 totals 16 residues. The CDR3 protein is CASSLIGGPSNQPQHF. CDR3 DNA: TGTGCCAGCAGTTTAATAGGGGGTCCGAGCAATCAGCCCCAGCATTTT. The full variable domain, in which reference TRBV28 and TRBJ1-5 provide the parts outside the CDR3, is DVKVTQSSRYLVKRTGEKVFLECVQDMDHENMFWYRQDPGLGLRLIYFSYDVKMKEKGDIPEGYSVSREKKERFSLILESASTNQTSMYLCASSLIGGPSNQPQHFGDGTRLSIL.

V and J are TRBV28 and TRBJ2-4; 12 bases line up with TRBD2. The CDR3 totals 19 residues. Per germline, CDR1 MDHEN and CDR2 SYDVKM. The V gene end was trimmed by 6 bases and the J gene end by 0 bases; junction bases not matched to a gene: 12. In DNA, the CDR3 is TGTGCCAGCAGGCCCCGACTAGCGGGAGAGGGGCTAGCCAAAAACATTCAGTACTTC. It codes for CASRPRLAGEGLAKNIQYF.

The rearrangement links TRBV18 to TRBJ1-1; no reliable D call. This CDR3 has 15 residues. Trimming took off 0 bases at V and 0 bases at J, with 8 bases between the two ends. The germline V gene has CDR1 KGHSH and CDR2 LQKENI. The CDR3 sequence: CASSPPGSVNTEAFF. The CDR3 DNA reads as TGTGCCAGCTCACCACCCGGCAGCGTGAACACTGAAGCTTTCTTT. The whole variable domain, filled in from reference TRBV18 and TRBJ1-1, reads NAGVMQNPRHLVRRRGQEARLRCSPMKGHSHVYWYRQLPEEGLKFMVYLQKENIIDESGMPKERFSAEFPKEGPSILRIQQVVRGDSAAYFCASSPPGSVNTEAFFGQGTRLTVV.

The chain couples TRBV5-1 to TRBJ1-3; TRBD1 aligns across 9 bases. Germline V gene data show CDR1 as SGHRS and CDR2 as YFSETQ. Unmatched junction bases numbered 6, after V lost 4 bases and J lost 4 bases. The CDR3 runs 15 residues. CDR3 nucleotide sequence: TGCGCCAGCAGCCCCGGCGGACAGGGGGGAAACACCATATATTTT. Protein sequence: CASSPGGQGGNTIYF.

V usage is TRBV28 and J usage is TRBJ2-1, with TRBD2 matching 10 bases. The CDR3 loop spans 13 amino acids. In germline, CDR1 is MDHEN, CDR2 SYDVKM. Trimming at V came to 5 bases and at J to 6 bases, leaving 1 base not matched to a gene. CDR3 in DNA: TGTGCCAGCAGTCCTAGCGGGAGCAATGAGCAGTTCTTC. Amino acid sequence: CASSPSGSNEQFF.

This clone came up once. CDR3 sequence (DNA): TGTGCCAGTAAGGCCGCGGGAGACTTGATCTTCTTC. Its translation is CASKAAGDLIFF. This chain links TRBV19 with TRBJ2-1, with 7 bases fitting TRBD2. The CDR3 contains 12 residues. Germline V gene sequence: CDR1 LNHDA, CDR2 SQIVND (reference sequence). V gave up 7 bases and J gave up 16 bases; unmatched junction bases: 13.

The chain links TRBV2 to TRBJ2-3; 7 nucleotides line up with TRBD2. The V and J ends lost 7 bases and 2 bases, in that order; junction bases with no gene match: 3. The V gene's germline CDR1 is SNHLY and CDR2 FYNNEI. The CDR3 contains 13 residues. CDR3 region: CASMGGNTDTQYF. In nucleotides, the CDR3 is TGTGCCAGCATGGGAGGGAACACAGATACGCAGTATTTT.

The V gene is TRBV19, the J gene TRBJ2-2; D might be TRBD2 (6 bases). Germline V gene sequence: CDR1 LNHDA, CDR2 SQIVND (reference sequence). The CDR3 extends over 12 amino acids. The CDR3 sequence is CALRGYAGELFF. The CDR3 DNA sequence: TGTGCACTACGGGGGTATGCCGGGGAGCTGTTTTTT.